These 19 T cell receptor beta chains were all obtained from the same sample, sequenced in a study of blood T cells in healthy people across ages. A second PCR, run for roughly 7 to 12 cycles, used a sample-barcoded 5' primer plus a J-beta primer mix. Each CDR3 protein gets one entry after TCRdb re-called the 5' RACE reads with MiXCR. The sample contains about 1.7 million distinct CDR3 sequences, roughly 27% of which appear only once. The sequencing input was blood. These receptors originate from a woman aged 30 to 39 in good health.

This clonotype was counted a few times. The J gene is TRBJ2-1, the V gene TRBV5-1; a weak D match, TRBD2 (5 bases). CDR1 and CDR2 from the germline V gene are SGHRS and YFSETQ. V was shortened by 2 bases and J by 4 bases, with 16 bases between the two germline ends. CDR3 size: 16 residues. The CDR3 DNA reads TGCGCCAGCAGCTTAACAGAGGGAATGGGGTACAATGAGCAGTTCTTC. Translated: CASSLTEGMGYNEQFF.

The chain carries TRBV7-9 and TRBJ1-5, with D possibly TRBD1 on 5 matching bases. The CDR3 spans 14 residues. The ends were cut back, 7 bases at V and 1 base at J, with 11 bases in the middle. Germline V gene data show CDR1 as SEHNR and CDR2 as FQNEAQ (reference sequence). The CDR3 spells CASNPGGSNQPQHF. The CDR3 nucleotides are TGTGCCAGCAACCCCGGGGGGAGCAATCAGCCCCAGCATTTT.

This clonotype was seen more than once but under ten times. The rearrangement links TRBV20-1 to TRBJ2-2; D is unclear. The CDR3 is 15 amino acids. Trimming cost V 0 bases and J 6 bases, with 14 bases left between them. CDR1 DFQATT and CDR2 SNEGSKA come from the germline V gene (reference sequence). CDR3 nucleotides: TGCAGTGCTAGAGATCTGTTAGGCTCGTCCGGGGAGCTGTTTTTT. As protein: CSARDLLGSSGELFF.

This clonotype has just a few counts. DNA of the CDR3: TGTGCCAGCAGCGTAGCTGGGACCGCCCACAATGAGCAGTTCTTC. Its translation is CASSVAGTAHNEQFF. The chain carries TRBV9 and TRBJ2-1; D is possibly TRBD1 or TRBD2 (5 bases each). V lost 0 bases and J lost 5, with 12 bases in between. This CDR3 region has 15 residues. CDR1 is SGDLS, CDR2 YYNGEE, per germline.

A remark on this clonotype: At one of its ends the junction is not consistent with the germline gene, which may arise from a read error. The gene calls are TRBV5-1 and TRBJ2-7, with 8 bases fitting TRBD1. The CDR3 is made up of 16 amino acids. Germline V gene data show CDR1 as SGHRS and CDR2 as YFSETQ. The CDR3 coding sequence is TGCGCCAACAGCTTAAGGACAGGGACGGTAGGCTACGAGCAGTACTTC. Translating it yields CANSLRTGTVGYEQYF. Combining the CDR3 with reference TRBV5-1 and TRBJ2-7 gives the whole variable domain KAGVTQTPRYLIKTRGQQVTLSCSPISGHRSVSWYQQTPGQGLQFLFEYFSETQRNKGNFPGRFSGRQFSNSRSEMNVSTLELGDSALYLCANSLRTGTVGYEQYFGPGTRLTVT.

The chain carries TRBV29-1 and TRBJ2-5; D is undetermined. There are 13 residues in the CDR3. Germline V CDR1 and CDR2: SQVTM, ANQGSEA. V shed 5 bases and J shed 5 bases, with 15 bases lying between them. The CDR3 DNA reads TGCAGCGTTCAAGTACAATTAAAGGAGACCCAGTACTTC. Translation: CSVQVQLKETQYF.

A few counts support this clonotype. V and J are TRBV4-1 and TRBJ1-2, with a tentative D call TRBD1 (5 bases). From germline, CDR1 is MGHRA and CDR2 YSYEKL. Trimming took 1 base from V and 8 from J, leaving 17 bases between them. CDR3 length: 15 amino acids. DNA of the CDR3: TGCGCCAGCAGCCAAGTCCGACCGGGGGAAGGAGGCTACACCTTC. This translates into CASSQVRPGEGGYTF.

The chain combines TRBV5-4 with TRBJ2-3; maybe TRBD2 (6 bases). CDR1 is SGHNT and CDR2 is YYREEE in the germline V gene (reference sequence). V lost 4 bases and J lost 6, with 24 bases in between. The CDR3 has 17 amino acids. The CDR3 sequence: CASSIPSGRLARDTQYF. Written as DNA, the CDR3 is TGTGCCAGCAGCATCCCCTCGGGGAGGCTTGCCCGGGATACGCAGTATTTT.

This clonotype was picked up a small number of times. The chain recombines TRBV5-1 with TRBJ1-4, with 7 bases lining up with TRBD1. Per the germline V gene, CDR1 is SGHRS and CDR2 is YFSETQ. V shed 4 bases, J shed 0 bases, and the junction held 12 bases outside the gene matches. The CDR3 sequence is 18 residues long. CDR3 loop: CASSPIGGRGTTNEKLFF. Here the CDR3 DNA reads TGCGCCAGCAGCCCCATCGGGGGCAGGGGGACAACTAATGAAAAACTGTTTTTT.

This clonotype has at least ten counts. The V gene is TRBV28, the J gene TRBJ2-1; no reliable D call. Germline CDR1 reads MDHEN; CDR2 reads SYDVKM. There are 14 residues in the CDR3. V was trimmed by 2 bases and J by 8 bases, leaving 13 bases between them. The CDR3 sequence: CASSLPGSQYEQFF. DNA for the CDR3: TGTGCCAGCAGTTTACCAGGATCTCAATATGAGCAGTTCTTC.

This clonotype was counted between two and nine times. The rearrangement uses TRBV28 and TRBJ1-6; D remains ambiguous. V was trimmed by 6 bases and J by 9 bases, leaving 12 bases between them. Germline V gene sequence: CDR1 MDHEN, CDR2 SYDVKM. CDR3 length equals 13 residues. The CDR3 nucleotides are TGTGCCAGCAGGCTCCGGTGGGGTTCACCCCTCCACTTT. It specifies CASRLRWGSPLHF.

The chain has TRBV12-3 or TRBV12-4 and TRBJ1-6, with a weak D call TRBD1 (5 bases). V was shortened by 7 bases and J by 8 bases, with 12 bases between the two germline ends. This CDR3 has 13 amino acids. The CDR3 region has the DNA TGTGCCAGCACCTCCGGGACCGATTCACCCCTCCACTTT. It encodes CASTSGTDSPLHF.

The chain couples TRBV2 to TRBJ1-2; a weak D match, TRBD1 (5 bases). Deletions cut 6 bases from V and 7 bases from J, with 21 bases between. The length of the CDR3 is 15 residues. Germline V gene data show CDR1 as SNHLY and CDR2 as FYNNEI. The CDR3 sequence: CASSATQAAGIGYTF. CDR3 DNA sequence: TGTGCCAGCAGCGCTACTCAGGCAGCAGGGATTGGCTACACCTTC.

This chain connects TRBV7-2 to TRBJ2-7, with D maybe TRBD1 (5 bases). Matching the DNA end better, TRBJ2-5 makes the J call doubtful. The CDR3 covers 18 residues. The germline V gene encodes CDR1 SGHTA and CDR2 FQGNSA. CDR3 DNA sequence: TGTGCCAGCAGCTTAGCCCTGCATGTGGGGCATGGTGGAAAGACCCAGTACTTC. Translation: CASSLALHVGHGGKTQYF.

This clonotype was observed many times. V is TRBV5-1 and J is TRBJ2-7; D may match TRBD1 or TRBD2 (5 bases each). Germline loops: CDR1 SGHRS, CDR2 YFSETQ. Trimming pared 4 bases from V and 0 bases from J, leaving 11 bases between. The CDR3 has 14 residues. DNA of the CDR3: TGCGCCAGCAGCCAACCGGGGACCTCCTACGAGCAGTACTTC. Amino acids: CASSQPGTSYEQYF.

This clonotype was seen more than once but under ten times. This chain links TRBV7-2 with TRBJ2-3; D gene unclear. In germline, CDR1 is SGHTA, CDR2 FQGNSA. V was cut by 9 bases and J by 1 base, with 11 bases left in between. The CDR3 is 13 residues long. Here the CDR3 reads CASTALRTDTQYF. CDR3 in DNA: TGTGCCAGTACGGCACTTCGCACAGATACGCAGTATTTT.

This clonotype was counted many times. The rearrangement joins TRBV4-1 to TRBJ2-1; possible D gene TRBD2, 5 bases. Germline V gene sequence: CDR1 MGHRA, CDR2 YSYEKL. The CDR3 loop spans 13 amino acids. Trimming removed 4 bases at V and 7 bases at J, with 11 bases between. The CDR3 spells CASSPLGGNEQFF. The CDR3 DNA reads TGCGCCAGCAGCCCGCTGGGCGGGAATGAGCAGTTCTTC.

The V and J genes are TRBV7-9 and TRBJ1-1; D is possibly TRBD1 (6 bases). Trimming stripped 5 bases from V and 5 bases from J, with 21 bases between. The CDR3 runs 16 residues. In germline, CDR1 is SEHNR, CDR2 FQNEAQ (reference sequence). The CDR3 loop is CASSVLKQGQGTEAFF. The CDR3, as DNA: TGTGCCAGCAGCGTACTAAAACAGGGTCAGGGGACTGAAGCTTTCTTT. Variable domain in full (rest from reference TRBV7-9 and TRBJ1-1): DTGVSQNPRHKITKRGQNVTFRCDPISEHNRLYWYRQTLGQGPEFLTYFQNEAQLEKSRLLSDRFSAERPKGSFSTLEIQRTEQGDSAMYLCASSVLKQGQGTEAFFGQGTRLTVV.

This clonotype was seen more than once but under ten times. The V call is TRBV4-3, the J call TRBJ2-1, with 8 bases that match TRBD2. With V trimmed by 3 bases and J by 7 bases, 14 bases remained unmatched. Germline CDR1 LGHNA, CDR2 YSLEER. The CDR3 has 17 residues. The CDR3 coding sequence is TGCGCCAGCAGCCAGGGTCAGGAGGCTAGCGGGTGGAATGAGCAGTTCTTC. It translates to CASSQGQEASGWNEQFF.